This T cell receptor (beta chain) derives from a study of PD-1 blockade in classical Hodgkin lymphoma. Sequencing used immunoSEQ multiplex PCR; TCRdb keeps in-frame clones, though not all of them. The sample holds 10,000 to 15,000 clones, about 86% seen once. Indicated time point: cycle 4 day 1 (C4D1), after more than five weeks of nivolumab. Relapses following autologous stem cell transplantation were seen in all patients, with brentuximab vedotin exposure varying. The authors purified CD4+ T cells from thawed PBMCs by magnetic negative selection. This CDR3 comprises 13 residues. Germline V gives CDR1 MGHRA, CDR2 YSYEKL. The germline V and J ends were trimmed by 5 bases and 6 bases, with 12 bases remaining between them.

The chain links TRBV4-1 to TRBJ2-3; D may correspond to TRBD1 or TRBD2 (5 bases each). This TCR was sampled from a human donor with classical Hodgkin lymphoma. This specimen was CD4+ T cells from blood, taken before the fourth cycle of nivolumab. The CDR3 sequence: CASSLGVVDTQYF. The CDR3 DNA sequence: TGCGCCAGCAGCTTGGGGGTGGTCGATACGCAGTATTTT.